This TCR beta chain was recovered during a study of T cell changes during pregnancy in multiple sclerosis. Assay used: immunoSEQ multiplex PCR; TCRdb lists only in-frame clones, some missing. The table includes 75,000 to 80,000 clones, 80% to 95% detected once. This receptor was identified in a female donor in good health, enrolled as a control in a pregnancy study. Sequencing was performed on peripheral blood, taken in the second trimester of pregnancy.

CDR3 amino acids: CASSQGQGASAFF. CDR3 in DNA: TGTGCCAGCAGCCAAGGACAGGGCGCGTCAGCTTTCTTT. J is TRBJ1-1 and V is TRBV11-3; TRBD1 matches 8 bases. The V gene's germline CDR1 is SGHNT and CDR2 YENEEA. This CDR3 is built from 13 residues. J gave up 10 bases and V 5 bases, and 9 bases lay outside the gene matches. Based on the CDR3 plus reference TRBV11-3 and TRBJ1-1, the full variable domain is EAGVVQSPRYKIIEKKQPVAFWCNPISGHNTLYWYLQNLGQGPELLIRYENEEAVDDSQLPKDRFSAERLKGVDSTLKIQPAELGDSAVYLCASSQGQGASAFFGQGTRLTVV.